This T cell receptor (beta chain) was captured in a study of CD8+ T cells in alopecia areata. It was cDNA, reverse transcribed from extracted RNA, that served as the sequencing template. Here immunoSEQ multiplex PCR was the method, and the copy in TCRdb shows in-frame clones only, minus some. The data contain about 120,000 clones, 45% to 50% of them singletons. V shed 0 bases, J shed 6 bases, and the junction held 2 bases outside the gene matches. CDR3 length: 14 residues. Germline V CDR1 and CDR2: LNHNV, YYDKDF (reference sequence). This clone showed up just a few times. The receptor was derived from a human donor with alopecia areata. Sequenced here: CD8+ T cells sorted from blood, sampled at week 0. V and J are TRBV15 and TRBJ1-2; 9 positions agree with TRBD1. The CDR3 region has the DNA TGTGCCACCAGCAGAGATGGGACAGGGAATGGCTACACCTTC. Translating gives CATSRDGTGNGYTF. Complete variable domain (other parts from reference TRBV15 and TRBJ1-2): DAMVIQNPRYQVTQFGKPVTLSCSQTLNHNVMYWYQQKSSQAPKLLFHYYDKDFNNEADTPDNFQSRRPNTSFCFLDIRSPGLGDTAMYLCATSRDGTGNGYTFGSGTRLTVV.